The 32 T cell receptor beta chains below all came from one sample that was sequenced in a study of T cell responses to AZD1222 COVID-19 vaccine. Assay used: immunoSEQ multiplex PCR; TCRdb lists only in-frame clones, some missing. The table has 69,000 or so clones, nearly 90% seen once. The sample here was peripheral blood, taken 28 days after the second AZD1222 dose. All receptors come from an adult who received the AZD1222 COVID-19 vaccine.

The J gene is TRBJ1-1, the V gene TRBV6-5; D possibly corresponds to TRBD1 (6 bases). V shed 5 bases and J shed 1 base, with 14 bases lying between them. The CDR3 is made up of 15 amino acids. CDR1 is MNHEY and CDR2 is SVGAGI in the germline V gene. CDR3 sequence: CASSRTGTTNTEAFF. The CDR3 coding sequence is TGTGCCAGCAGTCGCACCGGGACAACGAACACTGAAGCTTTCTTT.

V is TRBV30 and J is TRBJ1-2, with D tentatively TRBD1 (6 bases). The germline V and J ends were trimmed by 0 bases and 5 bases, with 16 bases remaining between them. CDR3 size: 15 residues. CDR1 is GTSNPN and CDR2 is SVGIG in the germline V gene (reference sequence). CDR3 in DNA: TGTGCCTGGAGTGTAGGACAGACGACTCCTTATGGCTACACCTTC. This sequence encodes CAWSVGQTTPYGYTF.

This chain joins TRBV28 and TRBJ1-2; TRBD1 aligns across 12 bases. Germline loops: CDR1 MDHEN, CDR2 SYDVKM. The junction had 9 bases not matched to a gene; V was cut back by 6 bases and J by 4 bases. The CDR3 loop spans 16 amino acids. The CDR3 loop reads CASSRSGTGGFYGYTF. CDR3 coding DNA: TGTGCCAGCAGCAGATCCGGGACAGGGGGCTTCTATGGCTACACCTTC.

This chain joins TRBV18 and TRBJ2-5; unclear D gene. Trimming stripped 5 bases from V and 5 bases from J, with 6 bases between. CDR3 length: 11 residues. Germline CDR1 is KGHSH and CDR2 is LQKENI. CDR3 DNA sequence: TGTGCCAGCTCATCCTTGGAGACCCAGTACTTC. It translates to CASSSLETQYF.

This chain links TRBV11-1 with TRBJ2-3; possible D gene TRBD1, 6 bases. The ends were cut back, 3 bases at V and 6 bases at J, with 19 bases in the middle. Germline V gene sequence: CDR1 SGHAT, CDR2 FQDESV (reference sequence). The CDR3 runs 16 residues. The CDR3 sequence is CASSFSDWGQGDTQYF. The DNA for the CDR3 is TGTGCCAGCAGCTTTTCGGACTGGGGTCAGGGGGATACGCAGTATTTT.

This chain connects TRBV5-1 to TRBJ2-5; D uncertain. The CDR3 totals 11 residues. The germline gives CDR1 SGHRS, CDR2 YFSETQ. Trimming removed 5 bases from V and 2 bases from J, with 4 bases in between. The CDR3 here is CASRMQETQYF. The CDR3 DNA is TGCGCCAGCAGAATGCAAGAGACCCAGTACTTC. Supplemented by reference TRBV5-1 and TRBJ2-5, the full variable domain reads KAGVTQTPRYLIKTRGQQVTLSCSPISGHRSVSWYQQTPGQGLQFLFEYFSETQRNKGNFPGRFSGRQFSNSRSEMNVSTLELGDSALYLCASRMQETQYFGPGTRLLVL.

V gene TRBV30 combines with J gene TRBJ2-2, with D possibly being TRBD1 or TRBD2 (5 bases each). The germline gives CDR1 GTSNPN, CDR2 SVGIG (reference sequence). Trimming shortened V by 4 bases and J by 7 bases, and 16 bases separated the two germline ends. The CDR3 contains 14 residues. The CDR3 protein is CAWTRGTMGGELFF. DNA of the CDR3: TGTGCCTGGACCAGAGGGACCATGGGCGGGGAGCTGTTTTTT. Complete variable domain (other parts from reference TRBV30 and TRBJ2-2): SQTIHQWPATLVQPVGSPLSLECTVEGTSNPNLYWYRQAAGRGLQLLFYSVGIGQISSEVPQNLSASRPQDRQFILSSKKLLLSDSGFYLCAWTRGTMGGELFFGEGSRLTVL.

Only one count was recorded for this clone. The V and J genes are TRBV7-9 and TRBJ1-2, with TRBD1 as a possible D gene (5 bases). Deletions cut 6 bases from V and 5 bases from J, with 10 bases between. Per germline, CDR1 SEHNR and CDR2 FQNEAQ (reference sequence). This CDR3 has 12 amino acids. CDR3 nucleotide sequence: TGTGCCAGCAGAACAGGTTCTTATGGCTACACCTTC. Translating gives CASRTGSYGYTF.

This chain connects TRBV3-1 (or the pseudogene TRBV3-2) to TRBJ2-5; D possibly corresponds to TRBD1 (6 bases). The CDR3 is 14 residues long. V was clipped by 3 bases and J by 7 bases, with 15 bases between them. Germline V gene sequence: CDR1 LGHDT, CDR2 YNNKEL (reference sequence). The CDR3 loop is CASSQGAALGTQYF. The CDR3 DNA reads TGTGCCAGCAGCCAGGGGGCGGCTTTGGGGACCCAGTACTTC.

The chain combines TRBV30 with TRBJ2-2; D tentatively reads TRBD1 or TRBD2 (5 bases each). Trimming shortened V by 3 bases and J by 2 bases, and 7 bases separated the two germline ends. Germline CDR1 GTSNPN, CDR2 SVGIG (reference sequence). The CDR3 is 13 residues long. The CDR3 region is CAWRGTNTGELFF. The DNA for the CDR3 is TGTGCCTGGAGAGGGACCAACACCGGGGAGCTGTTTTTT.

DNA for the CDR3: TGTGCCAGTAGTTCAGGTGGCGGGACTTTCGGGGAGACCCAGTACTTC. Amino acids: CASSSGGGTFGETQYF. The V and J genes are TRBV19 and TRBJ2-5, with a weak D call TRBD2 (6 bases). The CDR3 consists of 16 residues. Trimming took 5 bases from V and 5 from J, leaving 21 bases between them. From germline, CDR1 is LNHDA and CDR2 SQIVND (reference sequence).

V gene TRBV7-9 combines with J gene TRBJ2-5; 7 nucleotides line up with TRBD2. CDR1 is SEHNR, CDR2 FQNEAQ, per germline (reference sequence). CDR3 length: 15 residues. V shed 6 bases and J 2 bases; nucleotides not matched to a gene: 9. The CDR3 sequence: CASSLASGAQETQYF. In nucleotides, the CDR3 is TGTGCCAGCAGTTTGGCTAGCGGCGCACAAGAGACCCAGTACTTC.

V gene TRBV5-1 combines with J gene TRBJ2-7, with 7 positions matching TRBD1. Per the germline V gene, CDR1 is SGHRS and CDR2 is YFSETQ. V lost 3 bases and J lost 7; bases outside the gene matches: 19. This CDR3 is 17 amino acids long. The DNA of the CDR3 is TGCGCCAGCAGCTCCACACTTTCCGGGACAGCCCCCTGGGAGCAGTACTTC. Translation gives CASSSTLSGTAPWEQYF.

The chain carries TRBV7-9 and TRBJ1-1, with D possibly TRBD1 on 5 matching bases. CDR1 and CDR2 (germline): SEHNR, FQNEAQ (reference sequence). V lost 2 bases, J lost 7 bases, and 14 bases lay in between. CDR3 size: 14 residues. As DNA, the CDR3 is TGTGCCAGCAGCTTATCAGGGTGGGTCGATGAAGCTTTCTTT. Translated, it gives CASSLSGWVDEAFF.

The chain links TRBV27 to TRBJ2-5; TRBD1 aligns across 7 bases. V lost 7 bases and J lost 5; bases outside the gene matches: 7. The germline CDR1 and CDR2 sequences are MNHEY and SMNVEV (reference sequence). This CDR3 has 13 amino acids. CDR3 sequence: CASTKTGWETQYF. CDR3 bases: TGTGCCAGCACCAAGACAGGGTGGGAGACCCAGTACTTC.

The chain carries TRBV6-2 or TRBV6-3 and TRBJ2-1; 12 bases are a match to TRBD2. The CDR3 has 14 residues. Germline V gives CDR1 MNHEY, CDR2 SVGEGT. The V and J ends lost 4 bases and 13 bases, in that order; junction bases with no gene match: 8. The CDR3 protein is CASSLTLAGGRQFF. The CDR3 region has the DNA TGTGCCAGCAGTTTAACACTAGCGGGAGGTCGTCAGTTCTTC.

This chain connects TRBV4-3 to TRBJ2-5, with a weak D call TRBD2 (5 bases). The CDR3 consists of 14 residues. V was shortened by 0 bases and J by 4 bases, with 9 bases between the two germline ends. Germline V gene data show CDR1 as LGHNA and CDR2 as YSLEER. For the CDR3, the DNA is TGCGCCAGCAGCCAAGATTGGGCGGGAGAGACCCAGTACTTC. Translation gives CASSQDWAGETQYF.

This rearrangement joins TRBV18 to TRBJ2-7; 13 nucleotides match TRBD2. The V gene's germline CDR1 is KGHSH and CDR2 LQKENI. V was clipped by 0 bases and J by 2 bases; unmatched bases: 4. The CDR3 sequence is 17 residues long. The CDR3 sequence: CASSPPTGTSGTYEQYF. CDR3 DNA sequence: TGTGCCAGCTCACCACCGACCGGGACTAGCGGGACCTACGAGCAGTACTTC.

The chain has TRBV6-5 and TRBJ2-3; 7 nucleotides line up with TRBD1. Trimming removed 7 bases from V and 2 bases from J; junction bases left unmatched: 6. The germline V gene has CDR1 MNHEY and CDR2 SVGAGI. CDR3 length: 14 amino acids. The CDR3 reads CASTQGDTTDTQYF. The CDR3 bases are TGTGCCAGCACCCAGGGGGACACCACAGATACGCAGTATTTT.

This clone was observed once. The chain couples TRBV9 to TRBJ1-1; D may be TRBD1 (6 bases). V lost 3 bases and J 5 bases, leaving 17 bases between the germline ends. The CDR3 loop spans 15 amino acids. CDR1 is SGDLS and CDR2 is YYNGEE in the germline V gene. CDR3 DNA: TGTGCCAGCAGCGCCGTCAGGGGAGGTGGGACTGAAGCTTTCTTT. It codes for CASSAVRGGGTEAFF.

This chain joins TRBV27 and TRBJ1-5; 12 nucleotides agree with TRBD1. The CDR3 length is 16 residues. Germline V gene data show CDR1 as MNHEY and CDR2 as SMNVEV (reference sequence). The ends lost 5 bases at V and 7 bases at J; junction bases unmatched: 9. Here the CDR3 DNA reads TGTGCCAGCAGTAAGTCGGGACAGGGGGCGATCCAGCCCCAGCATTTT. It codes for CASSKSGQGAIQPQHF.

The V and J genes are TRBV7-9 and TRBJ1-4, with 7 bases fitting TRBD1. Per the germline V gene, CDR1 is SEHNR and CDR2 is FQNEAQ (reference sequence). Unmatched junction bases numbered 3, after V lost 5 bases and J lost 0 bases. This CDR3 has 15 amino acids. In nucleotides, the CDR3 is TGTGCCAGCAGCCGTCAGGGGGCAACTAATGAAAAACTGTTTTTT. This codes for CASSRQGATNEKLFF.

The chain is built from TRBV19 and TRBJ1-6, with 11 bases fitting TRBD1. Germline V gene lookup returns CDR1 LNHDA and CDR2 SQIVND (reference sequence). V lost 5 bases, J lost 8 bases, and 5 bases stayed unmatched. CDR3 size: 15 residues. CDR3 sequence reads: CASSGQGAGYSPLHF. DNA for the CDR3: TGTGCCAGTAGTGGACAGGGGGCTGGATATTCACCCCTCCACTTT.

The V and J genes are TRBV18 and TRBJ1-1, with D unclear. Trimming shortened V by 3 bases and J by 0 bases, and 17 bases separated the two germline ends. The CDR3 runs 17 residues. CDR1 KGHSH and CDR2 LQKENI come from the germline V gene. The CDR3 DNA sequence: TGTGCCAGCTCACCCCAAGGCGTCGCCGTTATGAACACTGAAGCTTTCTTT. Protein: CASSPQGVAVMNTEAFF.

The V and J genes are TRBV2 and TRBJ1-1; 8 bases are shared with TRBD1. Trimming cost V 4 bases and J 5 bases; bases outside gene matches: 3. This CDR3 contains 13 residues. Per the germline V gene, CDR1 is SNHLY and CDR2 is FYNNEI. The chain's CDR3 is CASSGQGMTEAFF. CDR3 sequence (DNA): TGTGCCAGCAGTGGACAGGGGATGACTGAAGCTTTCTTT.

This rearrangement joins TRBV27 to TRBJ1-5, with a tentative D call TRBD1 (6 bases). Trimming removed 5 bases at V and 7 bases at J, with 15 bases between. Germline V gene lookup returns CDR1 MNHEY and CDR2 SMNVEV (reference sequence). The CDR3 has 14 residues. The CDR3 loop is CASSTQGGGQPQHF. In DNA, the CDR3 is TGTGCCAGCAGTACACAGGGCGGAGGGCAGCCCCAGCATTTT.

The CDR3 loop reads CASSLSSLAGDDEQYF. CDR3 bases: TGTGCCAGCAGTTTATCGTCCCTAGCGGGAGATGACGAGCAGTACTTC. The chain couples TRBV27 to TRBJ2-7; 10 bases match TRBD2. The CDR3 runs to 16 residues. Germline V gene sequence: CDR1 MNHEY, CDR2 SMNVEV (reference sequence). V lost 0 bases, J lost 5 bases, and 7 bases stayed unmatched.

This chain links TRBV2 with TRBJ1-5; the D is unclear. There are 14 residues in the CDR3. V shed 3 bases and J shed 6 bases, with 12 bases lying between them. Germline CDR1 is SNHLY and CDR2 is FYNNEI. The CDR3 spells CASSDREGGQPQHF. The CDR3 DNA reads as TGTGCCAGCAGTGACCGGGAGGGAGGTCAGCCCCAGCATTTT.

The chain recombines TRBV14 with TRBJ2-2, with D perhaps matching TRBD1 (6 bases). Germline CDR1 and CDR2: SGHDN and FVKESK. The V and J ends lost 9 bases and 6 bases respectively, with 11 bases between them. This CDR3 has 12 amino acids. As DNA, the CDR3 is TGTGCCAGTGGTGCAGGGGCCGGGGAGCTGTTTTTT. This gives the protein CASGAGAGELFF.

This chain links TRBV14 with TRBJ1-1; the D gene is possibly TRBD1 (5 bases). V was trimmed by 0 bases and J by 4 bases, leaving 15 bases between them. The CDR3 has 16 residues. The germline V gene encodes CDR1 SGHDN and CDR2 FVKESK. CDR3 protein: CASSQDLGEGSTEAFF. Here the CDR3 DNA reads TGTGCCAGCAGCCAAGATCTGGGGGAGGGGAGCACTGAAGCTTTCTTT.

The chain carries TRBV3-1 (or the pseudogene TRBV3-2) and TRBJ2-3; D might be TRBD1 or TRBD2, each matching 5 bases. Germline assignment: CDR1 LGHDT and CDR2 YNNKEL (reference sequence). The germline V and J ends were trimmed by 1 base and 2 bases, with 13 bases remaining between them. The CDR3 runs 16 residues. CDR3 in amino acids: CASSQVWGRVTDTQYF. In DNA form, the CDR3 reads TGTGCCAGCAGCCAAGTTTGGGGGAGAGTCACAGATACGCAGTATTTT.

This clone occurred once. The rearrangement links TRBV6-5 to TRBJ1-5; D call uncertain. The CDR3 runs to 15 residues. The V end was cut by 6 bases, the J end by 2 bases, with 14 bases between. Germline CDR1 is MNHEY and CDR2 is SVGAGI. CDR3: CASSWSAAGNQPQHF. CDR3 sequence (DNA): TGTGCCAGCAGCTGGTCGGCAGCGGGCAATCAGCCCCAGCATTTT.